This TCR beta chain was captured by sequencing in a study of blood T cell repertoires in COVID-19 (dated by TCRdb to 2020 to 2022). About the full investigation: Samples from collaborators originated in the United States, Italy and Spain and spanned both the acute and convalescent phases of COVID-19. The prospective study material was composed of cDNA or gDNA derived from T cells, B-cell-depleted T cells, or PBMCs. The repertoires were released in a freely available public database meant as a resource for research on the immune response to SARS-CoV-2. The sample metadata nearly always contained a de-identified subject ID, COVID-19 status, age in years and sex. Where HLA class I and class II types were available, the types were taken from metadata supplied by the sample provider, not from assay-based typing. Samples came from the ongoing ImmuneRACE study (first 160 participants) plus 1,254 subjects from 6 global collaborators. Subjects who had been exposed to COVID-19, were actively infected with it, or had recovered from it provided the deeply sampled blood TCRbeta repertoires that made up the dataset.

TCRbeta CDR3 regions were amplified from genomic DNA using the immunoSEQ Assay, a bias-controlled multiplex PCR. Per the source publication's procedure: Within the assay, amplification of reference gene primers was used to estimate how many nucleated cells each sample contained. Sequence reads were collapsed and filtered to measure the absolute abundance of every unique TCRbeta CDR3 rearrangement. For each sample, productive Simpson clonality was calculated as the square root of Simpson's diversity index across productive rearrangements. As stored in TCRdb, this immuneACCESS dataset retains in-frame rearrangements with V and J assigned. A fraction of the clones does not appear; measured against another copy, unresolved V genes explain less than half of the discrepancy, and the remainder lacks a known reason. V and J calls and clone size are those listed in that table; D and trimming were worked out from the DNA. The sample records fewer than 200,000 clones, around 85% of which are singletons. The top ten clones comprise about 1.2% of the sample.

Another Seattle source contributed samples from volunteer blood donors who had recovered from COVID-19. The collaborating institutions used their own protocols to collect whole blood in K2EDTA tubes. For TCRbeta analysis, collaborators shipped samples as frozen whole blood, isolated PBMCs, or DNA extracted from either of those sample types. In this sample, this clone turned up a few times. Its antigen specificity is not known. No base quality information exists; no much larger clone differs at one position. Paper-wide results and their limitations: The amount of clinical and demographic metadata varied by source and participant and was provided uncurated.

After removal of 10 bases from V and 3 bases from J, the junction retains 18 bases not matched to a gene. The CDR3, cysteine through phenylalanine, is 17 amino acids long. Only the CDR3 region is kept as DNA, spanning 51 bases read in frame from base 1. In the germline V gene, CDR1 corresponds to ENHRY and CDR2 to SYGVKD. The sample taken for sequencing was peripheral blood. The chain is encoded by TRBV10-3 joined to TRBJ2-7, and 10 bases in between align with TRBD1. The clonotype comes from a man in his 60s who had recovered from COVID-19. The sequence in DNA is TGTGCCAGCCGTCGGACAGGGGGGACCCTCGGCTACTACGAGCAGTACTTC. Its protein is CASRRTGGTLGYYEQYF.